Listed below are T cell receptor beta chains from one sample, sequenced in a study of blood T cells in healthy people across ages. In TCRdb, the 5' RACE reads were re-called with MiXCR into one record per CDR3 protein. This table holds 1.5 million to 2 million distinct CDR3 sequences, roughly 52% found once. Sequenced: blood. These receptors originate from a woman between 40 and 55 years old in good health. CDR3s include the opening cysteine and the closing phenylalanine or tryptophan. The D gene is left open where the match is weak. Clone size, where shown, is once, few, many, or a class for clones that have expanded.

j_call,cdr3_length,v_call,clone_size,d_call,cdr3_nt,cdr3_aa
TRBJ2-7,13,TRBV7-9,-,-,TGTGCCAGCGTGGGGGGTCCGACCCCCGAGCAGTACTTC,CASVGGPTPEQYF
TRBJ2-7,13,TRBV7-2,few,-,TGTGCCAGCAGCACCGGTGTTCTGGGCGAGCAGTACTTC,CASSTGVLGEQYF
TRBJ2-5,15,TRBV20-1,-,TRBD1,TGCAGTGCTAGTGCGGGCGGGACAGGGGGGGAGACCCAGTACTTC,CSASAGGTGGETQYF
TRBJ2-7,14,TRBV12-3/TRBV12-4,-,TRBD2,TGTGCCAGCAATCGGGGGGGGAACTCCTACGAGCAGTACTTC,CASNRGGNSYEQYF
TRBJ2-1,19,TRBV7-2,few,TRBD1,TGTGCCAGCAGCTTAGCTCTCAGTCTGACAGGGGGCTACTACAATGAGCAGTTCTTC,CASSLALSLTGGYYNEQFF
TRBJ1-2,15,TRBV12-3/TRBV12-4,-,TRBD1,TGTGCCAGCAGTCCCGGGGACAGGGGAAACTATGGCTACACCTTC,CASSPGDRGNYGYTF
TRBJ2-7,14,TRBV7-6,few,-,TGTGCCAGCAGCCCCACTAGGGGCCCCTACGAGCAGTACTTC,CASSPTRGPYEQYF
TRBJ2-6,15,TRBV5-1,-,-,TGCGCCAGCAGCATTAAGAGCTCTGGGGCCAACGTCCTGACTTTC,CASSIKSSGANVLTF
TRBJ1-5,14,TRBV7-2,-,-,TGTGCCAGCAGTCTTTTCAGGGCCGATCAGCCCCAGCATTTT,CASSLFRADQPQHF
TRBJ2-5,13,TRBV9,once,-,TGTGCCAGCAGCGCGGATGGGTGGGAGACCCAGTACTTC,CASSADGWETQYF
TRBJ2-1,13,TRBV14,-,-,TGTGCCAGCACCGGCCCCAACCACAATGAGCAGTTCTTC,CASTGPNHNEQFF
TRBJ2-1,15,TRBV6-5,-,TRBD2,TGTGCCAGCAGTTACTCGAGGACTAGTCACAATGAGCAGTTCTTC,CASSYSRTSHNEQFF
TRBJ2-1,13,TRBV14,-,-,TGTGCCAGCAGCCATAACACCTACAATGAGCAGTTCTTC,CASSHNTYNEQFF
TRBJ2-5,16,TRBV5-6,-,TRBD1,TGTGCCAGCAGCCTGAGACAGGGGAAGAAGCTAGAGACCCAGTACTTC,CASSLRQGKKLETQYF
TRBJ2-5,13,TRBV7-3,many,-,TGTGCCAGCAGCTCCCGATCCCAAGAGACCCAGTACTTC,CASSSRSQETQYF
TRBJ2-1,13,TRBV2,few,-,TGTGCCAGCAGTGAAGGGTACTACAATGAGCAGTTCTTC,CASSEGYYNEQFF
TRBJ2-3,13,TRBV5-5,-,-,TGTGCCAGCAGCTTGAAGTCGGGGTATACGCAGTATTTT,CASSLKSGYTQYF
TRBJ1-6,16,TRBV3-1,-,-,TGTGCCAGCAGCCAAGATTGGGCAGGCTATAATTCACCCCTCCACTTT,CASSQDWAGYNSPLHF
TRBJ2-1,13,TRBV12-3/TRBV12-4,-,-,TGTGCCAGCAGTTACTGGCTTCAGAATGAGCAGTTCTTC,CASSYWLQNEQFF
TRBJ2-1,14,TRBV25-1,few,-,TGTGCCAGCAGTGAACCAGGGCCGGGGGATGAGCAGTTCTTC,CASSEPGPGDEQFF
TRBJ1-2,14,TRBV6-2/TRBV6-3,-,-,TGTGCCAGCAGCATGGTCGGGACTGGCTATGGCTACACCTTC,CASSMVGTGYGYTF
TRBJ2-3,16,TRBV12-3/TRBV12-4,-,TRBD2,TGTGCCAGCAGTTTAGCGCTAGCGGGGAGCACAGATACGCAGTATTTT,CASSLALAGSTDTQYF
TRBJ2-1,13,TRBV20-1,-,TRBD2,TGCAGTGCTATCACTAGCGGGGACTTGGAGCAGTTCTTC,CSAITSGDLEQFF
TRBJ2-7,13,TRBV27,-,TRBD1,TGTGCCAGCGCGACAGGGATGGGCTACGAGCAGTACTTC,CASATGMGYEQYF
TRBJ2-1,16,TRBV11-2,-,-,TGTGCCAGCAGCCCAGATGCGGGGGCCGGGGTCAATGAGCAGTTCTTC,CASSPDAGAGVNEQFF
TRBJ2-3,16,TRBV24-1,-,TRBD2,TGTGCCACCAGTGCGGAACTAGCGGGGGACACAGATACGCAGTATTTT,CATSAELAGDTDTQYF
TRBJ2-5,15,TRBV7-3,-,-,TGTGCCAGCAGCTTAGGCCCCCAAAGCCAAGAGACCCAGTACTTC,CASSLGPQSQETQYF
TRBJ2-3,10,TRBV29-1,-,-,TGCAGCGTTGAGGGGGGTACGCAGTATTTT,CSVEGGTQYF
TRBJ2-1,15,TRBV7-6,few,TRBD1,TGTGCCAGCAGCCCCGGGACAGGGCTCCGGGAGGAGCAGTTCTTC,CASSPGTGLREEQFF